This T cell receptor (beta chain) was captured in a study of human T cells and chemical hapten exposure. About the study: Diagnoses of alopecia areata, totalis or universalis occurred in mostly female patients.

TCRdb re-analysed the RACE reads in MiXCR, keeping a single row per CDR3 protein. The top ten clones hold 2% to 2.5% of a sample with 75,000 to 100,000 distinct CDR3 sequences, 9.3% of them seen once. This clonotype was picked up many times. Time point noted: patch test 2, 6 weeks after DPC sensitization. Treatment denoted: therapeutic diphenylcyclopropenone sensitization with weekly scalp DPC. The source is a woman in her 40s with alopecia areata. Some clones in this sample may be carry-over from other donors' samples. The material was whole blood, obtained in connection with sensitization to the hapten diphenylcyclopropenone (DPC).

This CDR3 is CAWDPMGAGQPQHF. In DNA, the CDR3 is TGTGCCTGGGACCCCATGGGGGCTGGGCAGCCCCAGCATTTT. The rearrangement uses TRBV30 and TRBJ1-5; TRBD1 is a possible D gene (6 bases). CDR1 GTSNPN and CDR2 SVGIG come from the germline V gene (reference sequence). The V end was cut by 5 bases, the J end by 7 bases, with 18 bases between. The CDR3 runs to 14 residues.